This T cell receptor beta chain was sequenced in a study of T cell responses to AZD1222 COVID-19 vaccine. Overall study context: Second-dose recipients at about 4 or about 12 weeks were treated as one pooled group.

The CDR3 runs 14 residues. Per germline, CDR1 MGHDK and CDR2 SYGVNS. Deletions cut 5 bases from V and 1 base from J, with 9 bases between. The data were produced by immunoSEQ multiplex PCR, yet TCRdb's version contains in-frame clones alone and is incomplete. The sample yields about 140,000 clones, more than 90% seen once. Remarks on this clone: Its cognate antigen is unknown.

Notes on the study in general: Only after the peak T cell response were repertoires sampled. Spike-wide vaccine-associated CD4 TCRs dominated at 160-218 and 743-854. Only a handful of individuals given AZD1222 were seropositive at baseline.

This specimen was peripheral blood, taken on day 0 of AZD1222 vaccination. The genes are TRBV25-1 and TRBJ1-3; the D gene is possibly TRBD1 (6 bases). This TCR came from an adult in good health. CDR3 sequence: CASSRTDSGNTIYF. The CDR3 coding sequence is TGTGCCAGCAGTAGGACAGATTCTGGAAACACCATATATTTT.